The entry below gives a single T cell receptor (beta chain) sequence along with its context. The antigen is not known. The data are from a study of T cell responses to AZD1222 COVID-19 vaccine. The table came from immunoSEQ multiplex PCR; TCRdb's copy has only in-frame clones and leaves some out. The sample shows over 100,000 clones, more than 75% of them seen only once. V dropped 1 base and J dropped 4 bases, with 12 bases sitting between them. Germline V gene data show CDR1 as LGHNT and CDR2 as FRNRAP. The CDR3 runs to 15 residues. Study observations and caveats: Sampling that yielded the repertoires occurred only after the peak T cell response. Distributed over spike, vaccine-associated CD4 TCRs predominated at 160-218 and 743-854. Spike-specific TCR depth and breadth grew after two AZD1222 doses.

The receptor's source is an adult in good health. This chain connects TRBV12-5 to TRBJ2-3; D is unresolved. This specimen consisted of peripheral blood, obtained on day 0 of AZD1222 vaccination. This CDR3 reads CASGLGNPGADTQYF. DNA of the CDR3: TGTGCTAGTGGTTTGGGGAACCCCGGCGCAGATACGCAGTATTTT.